This T cell receptor beta chain originates from a study of breast tumors, draining lymph nodes, adjacent tissues. From the multiplex PCR reads, TCRdb called clonotypes with MiXCR, one entry per CDR3 protein. The sample lists 30,000 to 40,000 distinct CDR3 sequences; 30% to 45% were seen once. There are many counts of this clonotype. CDR1 is KGHDR and CDR2 is SFDVKD in the germline V gene. CDR3 size: 15 residues. V lost 3 bases, J lost 4 bases, and 7 bases stayed unmatched. The source of this sequence is a female donor with breast cancer. Some clones in this sample may be carry-over from other donors' samples. Material: breast tumor tissue. This rearrangement joins TRBV24-1 to TRBJ2-5; 7 bases fit TRBD1. CDR3: CATSDPRQGRETQYF. CDR3 nucleotide sequence: TGTGCCACCAGTGATCCACGACAGGGCCGAGAGACCCAGTACTTC.